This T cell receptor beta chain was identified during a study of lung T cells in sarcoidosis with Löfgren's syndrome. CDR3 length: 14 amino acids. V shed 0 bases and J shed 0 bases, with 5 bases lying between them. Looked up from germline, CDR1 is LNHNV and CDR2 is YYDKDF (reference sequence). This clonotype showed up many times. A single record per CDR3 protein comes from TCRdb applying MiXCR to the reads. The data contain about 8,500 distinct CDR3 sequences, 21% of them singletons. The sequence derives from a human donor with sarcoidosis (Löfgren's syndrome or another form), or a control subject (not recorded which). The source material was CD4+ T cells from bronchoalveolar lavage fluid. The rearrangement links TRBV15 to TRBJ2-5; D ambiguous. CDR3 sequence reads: CATSRDLYQETQYF. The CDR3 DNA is TGTGCCACCAGCAGAGATCTCTACCAAGAGACCCAGTACTTC.